This T cell receptor beta chain is from a study of vaccination and CD4 T cells after COVID-19. Comment on this clonotype: Its antigen is not known.

The Oncomine TCR Beta short-read assay was what sequenced the DNA obtained from cultured CD4+ T cells. MiXCR, run by TCRdb on the PCR reads, gives a single entry per CDR3 protein. The table lists about 14,000 distinct CDR3 sequences, approximately 30% of them singletons. Specified treatment: roughly nine-day PBMC culture with coronavirus spike peptide pools or control peptides (ViraFEST assay). Negative selection separated CD4+ T cells from roughly 11-day cultures. Sequenced input: cultured CD4+ T cells from blood. This clonotype was sampled from a human donor with COVID-19.

CDR3 in amino acids: CASSWGQGFETQYF. For the CDR3, the DNA is TGTGCCAGCAGCTGGGGACAGGGTTTCGAGACCCAGTACTTC. The chain couples TRBV9 to TRBJ2-5; TRBD1 aligns across 9 bases. Trimming at V came to 4 bases and at J to 5 bases, leaving 6 bases not matched to a gene. CDR1 and CDR2 (germline): SGDLS, YYNGEE. The CDR3 is made up of 14 amino acids.